This T cell receptor beta chain stems from a study of blood T cell repertoires in COVID-19. Across the study: COVID-19 samples collected from the United States, Italy and Spain covered acute and convalescent phases. The cDNA or gDNA used as material had been derived from T cells, B-cell-depleted T cells, or PBMCs.

Per the authors' pipeline: From reference gene primer amplification, estimates of nucleated cell counts were derived. Assay: immunoSEQ multiplex PCR; the TCRdb copy retains only in-frame clones and omits some. That table gives V, J and clone size, and the DNA gave D and trimming. The table lists 40,000 to 50,000 clones, 86% of them singletons. CDR3 length equals 15 residues. Trimming pared 5 bases from V and 0 bases from J, leaving 11 bases between. Germline lookup yields CDR1 SGDLS and CDR2 YYNGEE. The chain carries TRBV9 and TRBJ2-2; maybe TRBD2 (5 bases). Sequencing was done on a sample of peripheral blood. The TCR sequence derives from a man aged 40-55 years with active COVID-19. This CDR3 reads CASRGRGSNTGELFF. The CDR3 nucleotides read TGTGCCAGCAGAGGTCGCGGGTCGAACACCGGGGAGCTGTTTTTT.